These 21 T cell receptor beta chains came from one sample sequenced in a study of T-cell reconstitution after alpha-beta-depleted transplantation in children. TCRbeta library preparation incorporated unique molecular identifiers. In TCRdb, the PCR reads were re-called with MiXCR into one record per CDR3 protein. The sample includes approximately 300,000 distinct CDR3 sequences, about a tenth of them seen just once. The input for sequencing was PBMCs, taken before TCRalphabeta/CD19-depleted stem cell transplant. The receptors here all came from a boy younger than two with acute myeloid leukemia, due to receive a stem cell transplant.

Only a few counts were recorded for this clonotype. J is TRBJ2-1 and V is TRBV20-1; 12 positions match TRBD2. After removal of 2 bases from V and 3 bases from J, the junction contained 11 bases not matched to a gene. This CDR3 contains 18 residues. Per the germline V gene, CDR1 is DFQATT and CDR2 is SNEGSKA (reference sequence). CDR3 residues: CSARPLRLAGGNYNEQFF. DNA for the CDR3: TGCAGTGCTAGACCCCTCCGTCTAGCGGGGGGGAACTACAATGAGCAGTTCTTC.

The table lists this clonotype with many counts. The chain has TRBV27 and TRBJ1-1; 9 bases are shared with TRBD1. The CDR3 has 15 residues. The germline CDR1 and CDR2 sequences are MNHEY and SMNVEV (reference sequence). The V and J ends lost 6 bases and 7 bases, in that order; junction bases with no gene match: 12. This chain's CDR3 is CASSPYWTGEGEAFF. Written as DNA, the CDR3 is TGTGCCAGCAGCCCCTATTGGACAGGGGAGGGTGAAGCTTTCTTT.

This rearrangement joins TRBV12-3 or TRBV12-4 to TRBJ2-1; TRBD2 matches at 10 bases. This CDR3 region has 16 residues. V gave up 3 bases and J gave up 2 bases; unmatched junction bases: 4. The DNA of the CDR3 is TGTGCCAGCAGTTTCGTACTAGCGGGACCCTACAATGAGCAGTTCTTC. Residues: CASSFVLAGPYNEQFF.

This clonotype was counted at least ten times. The gene calls are TRBV12-3 or TRBV12-4 and TRBJ1-5; 9 bases fit TRBD1. The CDR3 is 15 residues long. Trimming removed 6 bases from V and 4 bases from J; junction bases left unmatched: 7. CDR3 residues: CASSPTGGGNQPQHF. In nucleotides, the CDR3 is TGTGCCAGCAGCCCGACAGGGGGAGGGAATCAGCCCCAGCATTTT.

The rearrangement uses TRBV3-1 and TRBJ2-3, with 13 positions matching TRBD2. CDR1 is LGHDT, CDR2 YNNKEL, per germline (reference sequence). J gave up 3 bases and V 4 bases, and 4 bases lay outside the gene matches. CDR3 length: 16 amino acids. The CDR3 loop is CASSRGTSGATDTQYF. CDR3 sequence (DNA): TGTGCCAGCAGCCGGGGGACTAGCGGGGCTACAGATACGCAGTATTTT.

The table lists this clonotype with many counts. The chain employs TRBV7-2 and TRBJ1-4; D ambiguous. The V and J ends lost 5 bases and 0 bases respectively, with 10 bases between them. The CDR3 is 15 residues long. Germline V gene data show CDR1 as SGHTA and CDR2 as FQGNSA. The CDR3 spells CASSPRPTTNEKLFF. The CDR3 DNA follows: TGTGCCAGCAGCCCCAGACCAACAACTAATGAAAAACTGTTTTTT.

V is TRBV7-3 and J is TRBJ2-1, with 7 bases identical to TRBD2. CDR3 length: 15 amino acids. Germline loops: CDR1 SGHTA, CDR2 FQGTGA. V was pared by 2 bases and J by 12 bases, with 13 bases of the junction left unmatched. CDR3 sequence (DNA): TGTGCCAGCAGCTTAGGGGTACTAGCGTCCGGTGGGCAGTTCTTC. It yields the protein CASSLGVLASGGQFF.

This clonotype was detected many times. Germline is not matched at one junction end, which may reflect a read error. The rearrangement links TRBV7-2 to TRBJ2-1, with 10 bases fitting TRBD2. This CDR3 region has 14 residues. Germline CDR1 and CDR2: SGHTA and FQGNSA. The DNA for the CDR3 is TGTGCCAGCAGCTTACTAGCGGGAGATAGTGAGCGGTTCTTC. Amino acid sequence: CASSLLAGDSERFF. Variable domain in full (rest from reference TRBV7-2 and TRBJ2-1): GAGVSQSPSNKVTEKGKDVELRCDPISGHTALYWYRQSLGQGLEFLIYFQGNSAPDKSGLPSDRFSAERTGGSVSTLTIQRTQQEDSAVYLCASSLLAGDSERFFGPGTRLTVL.

This clonotype was observed at least ten times. J is TRBJ2-3 and V is TRBV7-9; 7 nucleotides agree with TRBD2. With V trimmed by 5 bases and J by 1 base, 6 bases remained unmatched. Germline V gene lookup returns CDR1 SEHNR and CDR2 FQNEAQ (reference sequence). The CDR3 extends over 15 amino acids. DNA for the CDR3: TGTGCCAGCAGCGTGAGCGGGGCGGGCACAGATACGCAGTATTTT. Translation: CASSVSGAGTDTQYF.

In its sample, this clonotype was seen once. This sequence joins TRBV11-2 and TRBJ2-1; 10 positions match TRBD2. Trimming cost V 5 bases and J 1 base; bases outside gene matches: 5. This CDR3 has 16 amino acids. Germline loops: CDR1 SGHAT, CDR2 FQNNGV. CDR3 sequence: CASSPQLAGSYNEQFF. Written as DNA, the CDR3 is TGTGCCAGCAGCCCCCAACTAGCGGGGTCCTACAATGAGCAGTTCTTC.

This clonotype was counted at least ten times. The chain has TRBV29-1 and TRBJ2-3, with 7 positions matching TRBD2. The CDR3 has 13 residues. Germline CDR1 SQVTM, CDR2 ANQGSEA. Unmatched junction bases numbered 2, after V lost 3 bases and J lost 2 bases. Written as DNA, the CDR3 is TGCAGCGTTGACGCGGGAGTCACAGATACGCAGTATTTT. Translation: CSVDAGVTDTQYF.

The sample holds many counts of this clonotype. The rearrangement uses TRBV5-1 and TRBJ1-2, with a tentative D call TRBD1 (6 bases). The CDR3 is made up of 15 amino acids. Trimming stripped 2 bases from V and 6 bases from J, with 17 bases between. Per the germline V gene, CDR1 is SGHRS and CDR2 is YFSETQ. The CDR3 spells CASSFNPGRGDGYTF. The DNA of the CDR3 is TGCGCCAGCAGCTTTAACCCAGGCAGGGGCGATGGCTACACCTTC.

V gene TRBV7-6 combines with J gene TRBJ2-6; TRBD1 might be the D (5 bases). CDR1 is SGHVS and CDR2 is FNYEAQ in the germline V gene. The ends were cut back, 5 bases at V and 0 bases at J, with 11 bases in the middle. The CDR3 sequence is 16 residues long. The CDR3, as DNA: TGTGCCAGCAGCACCTCGGACACCTCTGGGGCCAACGTCCTGACTTTC. Encoded protein: CASSTSDTSGANVLTF.

This clonotype has at least ten counts. Germline and junction disagree at one end, which may indicate a read error. The gene calls are TRBV12-3 or TRBV12-4 and TRBJ2-5; the D is unclear. This CDR3 comprises 11 residues. The CDR3 spells CASSLQGTQYF. The CDR3 nucleotides are TGTGCCAGCAGTTTGCAAGGGACCCAGTACTTC.

The chain recombines TRBV6-1 with TRBJ2-1; the match to TRBD2 covers 9 bases. The trim removed 5 bases at V and 7 bases at J, leaving 9 bases unmatched. The CDR3 is 15 residues long. Germline V gene data show CDR1 as MNHNS and CDR2 as SASEGT. The CDR3 is CASSRFRREGNEQFF. In nucleotides, the CDR3 is TGTGCCAGCAGTCGCTTTCGGCGGGAGGGGAATGAGCAGTTCTTC.

This clonotype was detected only once. The chain is built from TRBV7-8 and TRBJ2-1; TRBD2 is a possible D gene (6 bases). Germline assignment: CDR1 SGHVS and CDR2 FQNEAQ. The CDR3 runs to 16 residues. The V end was cut by 4 bases, the J end by 2 bases, with 15 bases between. CDR3 protein: CASSSAPGLPYNEQFF. CDR3 DNA: TGTGCCAGCAGCTCTGCCCCGGGACTCCCCTACAATGAGCAGTTCTTC.

J is TRBJ1-5 and V is TRBV28, with D perhaps matching TRBD1 (5 bases). V shed 4 bases and J shed 7 bases, with 20 bases lying between them. Per germline, CDR1 MDHEN and CDR2 SYDVKM. CDR3 size: 16 residues. CDR3 sequence reads: CASSSSGGGVRQPQHF. CDR3 DNA: TGTGCCAGCAGTTCCTCCGGGGGTGGGGTGAGACAGCCCCAGCATTTT. Full variable domain (outside the CDR3, taken from reference TRBV28 and TRBJ1-5): DVKVTQSSRYLVKRTGEKVFLECVQDMDHENMFWYRQDPGLGLRLIYFSYDVKMKEKGDIPEGYSVSREKKERFSLILESASTNQTSMYLCASSSSGGGVRQPQHFGDGTRLSIL.

Many counts were recorded for this clonotype. The chain is built from TRBV7-8 and TRBJ1-2; 9 bases line up with TRBD1. The trim removed 5 bases at V and 1 base at J, leaving 2 bases unmatched. CDR1 is SGHVS and CDR2 is FQNEAQ in the germline V gene. The CDR3 extends over 14 amino acids. The CDR3 is CASSRDRVNYGYTF. The CDR3, as DNA: TGTGCCAGCAGCCGGGACAGGGTTAACTATGGCTACACCTTC. Using reference TRBV7-8 and TRBJ1-2 for the parts outside the CDR3, the full variable domain is GAGVSQSPRYKVAKRGQDVALRCDPISGHVSLFWYQQALGQGPEFLTYFQNEAQLDKSGLPSDRFFAERPEGSVSTLKIQRTQQEDSAVYLCASSRDRVNYGYTFGSGTRLTVV.

The chain recombines TRBV12-3 or TRBV12-4 with TRBJ2-7, with TRBD1 identical over 11 bases. The CDR3 sequence is 15 residues long. The J segment lost 4 bases and the V segment lost 2 bases, leaving 4 bases of the junction unmatched. CDR3 protein: CASSLRTGGGYEQYF. The CDR3 bases are TGTGCCAGCAGTTTAAGGACAGGGGGCGGGTACGAGCAGTACTTC.

This clonotype occurred many times. The gene calls are TRBV10-3 and TRBJ1-3; TRBD1 is a possible D gene (5 bases). From germline, CDR1 is ENHRY and CDR2 SYGVKD. The CDR3 has 13 residues. V was cut by 6 bases and J by 0 bases, with 6 bases left in between. CDR3 in DNA: TGTGCCATCAGCACAGGCTCTGGAAACACCATATATTTT. This translates into CAISTGSGNTIYF.

In its sample, this clonotype was seen many times. The gene calls are TRBV28 and TRBJ2-7, with a weak D call TRBD1 (6 bases). Germline CDR1 is MDHEN and CDR2 is SYDVKM. V was trimmed by 6 bases and J by 3 bases, leaving 15 bases between them. CDR3 length equals 14 residues. CDR3 bases: TGTGCCAGCAGGAAAGGGGGAGTGGGCTACGAGCAGTACTTC. Its protein product is CASRKGGVGYEQYF.